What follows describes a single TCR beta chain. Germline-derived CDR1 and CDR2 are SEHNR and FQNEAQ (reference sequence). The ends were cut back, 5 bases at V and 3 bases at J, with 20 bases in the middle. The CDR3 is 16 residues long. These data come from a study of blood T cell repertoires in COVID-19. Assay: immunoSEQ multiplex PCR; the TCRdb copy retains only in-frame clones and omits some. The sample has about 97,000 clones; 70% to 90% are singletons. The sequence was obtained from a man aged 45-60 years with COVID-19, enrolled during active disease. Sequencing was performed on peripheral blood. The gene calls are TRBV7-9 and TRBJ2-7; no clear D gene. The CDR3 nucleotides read TGTGCCAGCAGCCCAATAGGCGGTGTCAAAAACTACGAGCAGTACTTC. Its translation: CASSPIGGVKNYEQYF.